The rows below give T cell receptor beta chains drawn from one sample of a study of response to subunit inactivated influenza vaccine. Each CDR3 protein gets one entry after TCRdb re-called the RT-PCR reads with MiXCR. Among approximately 290,000 distinct CDR3 sequences, roughly 20% were seen once, and the ten largest hold over 9%. This material consisted of PBMCs from blood, taken about 20 months after vaccination. The origin of the receptors is a man aged 50 to 75 who received an inactivated influenza vaccine. CDR3s include the opening cysteine and the closing phenylalanine or tryptophan. D genes are given only for firm matches. Clone size, where shown, is once, few, many, or a class for clones that have expanded.

j_call v_call d_call clone_size cdr3_length cdr3_aa cdr3_nt
TRBJ2-1 TRBV4-3 TRBD2 once 18 CASSQGPEGTSGINEQFF TGCGCCAGCAGCCAAGGACCCGAAGGGACTAGCGGGATTAATGAGCAGTTCTTC
TRBJ2-1 TRBV4-1 TRBD2 - 21 CASSQEPIPTMRGGSINEQFF TGCGCCAGCAGCCAAGAACCGATTCCAACGATGCGGGGGGGTAGTATCAATGAGCAGTTCTTC
TRBJ2-5 TRBV12-3/TRBV12-4 TRBD2 many 17 CASSFGAGEYEQETQYF TGTGCCAGCAGTTTCGGGGCGGGGGAGTATGAACAAGAGACCCAGTACTTC
TRBJ2-5 TRBV2 - - 11 CASAGSETQYF TGTGCCAGCGCGGGTTCGGAGACCCAGTACTTC
TRBJ2-3 TRBV11-1 TRBD2 - 18 CASSFQFTSGGSTDTQYF TGTGCCAGCAGCTTCCAATTCACTAGCGGGGGGAGCACAGATACGCAGTATTTT
TRBJ2-2 TRBV25-1 TRBD1 few 16 CASSPLGQGARGELFF TGTGCCAGCAGTCCCCTAGGACAGGGGGCGCGTGGGGAGCTGTTTTTT
TRBJ1-3 TRBV5-1 TRBD1 few 17 CASSFSPQGAPGNTIYF TGCGCCAGCAGCTTCTCTCCCCAGGGGGCTCCTGGAAACACCATATATTTT
TRBJ1-5 TRBV10-2 TRBD1 few 14 CASRSGQGAQPQHF TGCGCCAGCAGATCTGGACAGGGGGCTCAGCCCCAGCATTTT
TRBJ2-1 TRBV11-2 TRBD2 few 15 CASSLALAPYNEQFF TGTGCCAGCAGCTTAGCACTAGCGCCCTACAATGAGCAGTTCTTC
TRBJ2-3 TRBV5-1 - - 15 CASSLNYLNTDTQYF TGCGCCAGCAGCTTGAATTACCTCAACACAGATACGCAGTATTTT
TRBJ1-1 TRBV7-2 TRBD1 - 14 CASSFRQGGTEALF TGTGCCAGCAGCTTCCGACAGGGGGGCACTGAAGCTTTATTT
TRBJ2-3 TRBV4-3 - - 13 CASSQVPSYTQYF TGCGCCAGCAGCCAAGTTCCCTCGTATACGCAGTATTTT
TRBJ1-1 TRBV20-1 - few 11 CSAKASTEAFF TGCAGTGCTAAGGCGAGCACTGAAGCTTTCTTT
TRBJ1-6 TRBV12-3/TRBV12-4 - few 15 CASSLTWGWDSPLHF TGTGCCAGCAGTCTAACATGGGGTTGGGATTCACCCCTCCACTTT
TRBJ2-4 TRBV12-3/TRBV12-4 TRBD2 few 15 CASSLSSGGKNIQYF TGTGCCAGCAGTTTATCGAGCGGGGGGAAAAACATTCAGTACTTC
TRBJ1-1 TRBV29-1 TRBD1 many 11 CSVRTRGLAFF TGCAGCGTTAGAACCAGGGGGCTAGCTTTCTTT
TRBJ1-1 TRBV7-9 - - 14 CASSLDLKNTEAFF TGTGCCAGCAGCTTAGATTTAAAGAACACTGAAGCTTTCTTT
TRBJ1-5 TRBV20-1 - many 13 CSARGSYNQPQHF TGCAGTGCTAGGGGCAGCTATAATCAGCCCCAGCATTTT
TRBJ2-3 TRBV7-2 - - 14 CASSLWALTDTQYF TGTGCCAGCAGCTTATGGGCTCTCACAGATACGCAGTATTTT
TRBJ2-7 TRBV7-2 - - 14 CASSPQRTRYEQYF TGTGCCAGCAGCCCACAGCGGACCCGGTACGAGCAGTACTTC
TRBJ1-5 TRBV15 - medium-sized 18 CATSRVLDSDYSNQPQHF TGTGCCACCAGCAGAGTCCTCGACAGCGATTATAGCAATCAGCCCCAGCATTTT
TRBJ1-1 TRBV5-1 - many 17 CASSLGPPGRANTEAFF TGCGCCAGCAGCTTGGGCCCACCAGGTAGGGCGAACACTGAAGCTTTCTTT
TRBJ1-5 TRBV6-1 TRBD1 - 15 CASRTGTGGVGPQHF TGTGCCAGCAGAACCGGGACAGGGGGCGTCGGGCCCCAGCATTTT
TRBJ2-3 TRBV6-4 - - 15 CASSRGAGGTDTQYF TGTGCCAGCAGCCGGGGGGCAGGGGGTACAGATACGCAGTATTTT
TRBJ2-7 TRBV7-2 - - 15 CASSLAVTGTTKQYF TGTGCCAGCAGCTTAGCGGTCACGGGTACTACGAAGCAGTACTTC
TRBJ1-5 TRBV6-2/TRBV6-3 - - 14 CASSYGSLNQPQHF TGTGCCAGCAGTTATGGGAGTTTAAATCAGCCCCAGCATTTT
TRBJ2-1 TRBV7-2 TRBD2 - 17 CASSPWGAGSSYNEQFF TGTGCCAGCAGCCCTTGGGGAGCGGGGAGCTCCTACAATGAGCAGTTCTTC
TRBJ2-1 TRBV7-7 - few 11 CRVGGSYEQFF TGTCGGGTGGGGGGCAGCTATGAGCAGTTCTTC
TRBJ2-2 TRBV5-1 - - 14 CASSLMRNTGELFF TGCGCCAGCAGCTTGATGAGAAACACCGGGGAGCTGTTTTTT
TRBJ1-1 TRBV2 - many 13 CASSEDVNTEAFF TGTGCCAGCAGTGAAGACGTGAACACTGAAGCTTTCTTT
TRBJ1-5 TRBV7-2 - few 16 CASSLGALGTQQPQHF TGTGCCAGCAGCTTAGGGGCGTTGGGCACACAACAGCCCCAGCATTTT
TRBJ1-6 TRBV7-2 - few 15 CASSLRYGLRSPLHF TGTGCCAGCAGCTTAAGATACGGTTTAAGGTCACCCCTCCACTTT
TRBJ1-3 TRBV7-6 - few 15 CASSLARAGGNTIYF TGTGCCAGCAGCTTAGCGCGTGCAGGAGGAAACACCATATATTTT
TRBJ2-3 TRBV7-2 - - 14 CASSLEIAEYTQYF TGTGCCAGCAGCTTAGAAATAGCTGAATATACGCAGTATTTT
TRBJ1-2 TRBV5-6 - - 16 CASSFFLGTGSYGYTF TGTGCCAGCAGCTTTTTCCTTGGGACGGGCAGTTATGGCTACACCTTC
TRBJ1-4 TRBV20-1 - - 14 CSATTGWDNEKLFF TGCAGTGCTACAACAGGGTGGGATAATGAAAAACTGTTTTTT
TRBJ1-2 TRBV12-3/TRBV12-4 TRBD1 - 16 CASSLGGQPITYGYTF TGTGCCAGCAGTTTGGGGGGACAGCCGATAACCTATGGCTACACCTTC
TRBJ2-5 TRBV11-2 - few 14 CASSLEVYQETQYF TGTGCCAGCAGCTTAGAGGTCTACCAAGAGACCCAGTACTTC
TRBJ2-7 TRBV14 - few 12 CASSQGLYEQYF TGTGCCAGCAGCCAAGGCCTATACGAGCAGTACTTC
TRBJ1-4 TRBV4-3 - many 14 CASSQEWRFEKLFF TGCGCCAGCAGCCAAGAGTGGAGGTTTGAAAAACTGTTTTTT
TRBJ1-3 TRBV4-3 - few 15 CASSQDPFSGNTIYF TGCGCCAGCAGCCAAGATCCATTCTCTGGAAACACCATATATTTT
TRBJ2-2 TRBV29-1 - - 13 CSVVRGAGGELFF TGCAGCGTTGTTAGGGGGGCCGGCGGGGAGCTGTTTTTT
TRBJ1-5 TRBV7-8 - few 14 CASSLAGRGQPQHF TGTGCCAGCAGCTTAGCCGGCAGGGGTCAGCCCCAGCATTTT
TRBJ2-5 TRBV15 TRBD2 few 16 CATSRDRAGGRKTQYF TGTGCCACCAGCAGAGATAGAGCGGGGGGGCGAAAGACCCAGTACTTC
TRBJ2-7 TRBV7-8 TRBD1 - 18 CASSLASPGTVLSYEQYF TGTGCCAGCAGCTTAGCCAGCCCCGGGACAGTGCTTTCCTACGAGCAGTACTTC
TRBJ2-7 TRBV11-2 TRBD1 - 15 CASSPLPGQGYEQYF TGTGCCAGCAGCCCCCTTCCGGGACAGGGCTACGAGCAGTACTTC
TRBJ2-1 TRBV6-2/TRBV6-3 - few 14 CASNPTGFSNEQFF TGTGCCAGCAATCCAACAGGGTTCTCCAATGAGCAGTTCTTC
TRBJ1-5 TRBV19 - - 15 CASSRGAHSNQPQHF TGTGCCAGTAGTCGGGGGGCCCATTCCAATCAGCCCCAGCATTTT
TRBJ1-1 TRBV4-2 - many 14 CASSQSAGVPEAFF TGTGCCAGCAGCCAATCGGCGGGCGTCCCTGAAGCTTTCTTT
TRBJ2-1 TRBV24-1 - - 16 CATSDYGGEYYNEQFF TGTGCCACCAGTGATTACGGCGGGGAGTACTACAATGAGCAGTTCTTC
TRBJ1-1 TRBV10-1 - few 13 CASSEQVDTEAFF TGCGCCAGCAGTGAACAGGTGGACACTGAAGCTTTCTTT
TRBJ2-3 TRBV29-1 TRBD1 - 14 CSGSTGGWADTQYF TGCAGCGGGTCGACAGGGGGCTGGGCAGATACGCAGTATTTT